Following are 12 T cell receptor beta chains from one sample sequenced in a study of somatic mutations in cytotoxic T cells in rheumatoid arthritis. The table came from immunoSEQ multiplex PCR; TCRdb's copy has only in-frame clones and leaves some out. The sample consists of roughly 16,000 clones, about four fifths of them appearing once. Sequenced material: CD8+ T cells sorted from blood. These receptors were collected from a woman between 45 and 65 years old with rheumatoid arthritis.

This clone came up once. The chain is built from TRBV28 and TRBJ2-3; D is ambiguous. V lost 5 bases and J lost 5, with 11 bases in between. Per germline, CDR1 MDHEN and CDR2 SYDVKM. This CDR3 contains 13 residues. CDR3 sequence reads: CASSNQPGDTQYF. The CDR3 bases are TGTGCCAGCAGTAATCAGCCGGGAGATACGCAGTATTTT.

DNA of the CDR3: TGTGCCAGCTACGGGACAGGAGGGGAAAAACTGTTTTTT. It specifies CASYGTGGEKLFF. This chain connects TRBV19 to TRBJ1-4; 8 positions agree with TRBD1. Per the germline V gene, CDR1 is LNHDA and CDR2 is SQIVND (reference sequence). The CDR3 has 13 amino acids. The V gene end was trimmed by 9 bases and the J gene end by 8 bases; junction bases not matched to a gene: 8.

The chain combines TRBV27 with TRBJ1-2; D is unclear. CDR3 size: 14 residues. The V end lost 5 bases, the J end lost 5 bases, and 15 bases lay between the germline ends. Germline V gene sequence: CDR1 MNHEY, CDR2 SMNVEV (reference sequence). CDR3 sequence: CASSRSGPSYGYTF. The CDR3 DNA follows: TGTGCCAGCAGTAGATCCGGGCCTTCTTATGGCTACACCTTC.

This chain joins TRBV18 and TRBJ2-4; the D gene is possibly TRBD1 (5 bases). The CDR3 consists of 12 residues. Looked up from germline, CDR1 is KGHSH and CDR2 is LQKENI. V was pared by 3 bases and J by 15 bases, with 15 bases between. The CDR3 loop is CASSPTQDPPYF. DNA of the CDR3: TGTGCCAGCTCACCGACACAGGACCCCCCGTACTTC.

This chain links TRBV12-2 with TRBJ2-1; the DNA was not used to check the table's D call, TRBD2. TRBV12-2 is a listed pseudogene. The CDR3 sequence is 17 residues long. The CDR3 reads CASREITSGRPYNEQFF. The CDR3 nucleotides are TGTGCAAGTCGCGAGATCACTAGCGGGAGGCCGTATAATGAGCAGTTCTTC.

This clone was recorded only once. The CDR3: CASSLVASGGATDEQFF. CDR3 DNA sequence: TGTGCCAGCAGTTTAGTCGCTAGCGGGGGGGCCACGGATGAGCAGTTCTTC. The chain recombines TRBV27 with TRBJ2-1; 12 nucleotides agree with TRBD2. J was trimmed by 8 bases and V by 2 bases; bases with no gene match: 10. Per the germline V gene, CDR1 is MNHEY and CDR2 is SMNVEV (reference sequence). This CDR3 is built from 17 residues.

The rearrangement joins TRBV9 to TRBJ2-3; 10 nucleotides line up with TRBD1. Per the germline V gene, CDR1 is SGDLS and CDR2 is YYNGEE. The V segment lost 3 bases and the J segment 4 bases; nucleotides outside the gene matches: 2. The CDR3 loop spans 14 amino acids. The DNA of the CDR3 is TGTGCCAGCAGCGCGGGACAGGGGCCAGATACGCAGTATTTT. It encodes CASSAGQGPDTQYF. Filled out from reference TRBV9 and TRBJ2-3, the complete variable domain reads DSGVTQTPKHLITATGQRVTLRCSPRSGDLSVYWYQQSLDQGLQFLIQYYNGEERAKGNILERFSAQQFPDLHSELNLSSLELGDSALYFCASSAGQGPDTQYFGPGTRLTVL.

This sequence joins TRBV21-1 and TRBJ1-2. TRBV21-1 is noted as a pseudogene. The CDR3 loop spans 16 amino acids. The DNA of the CDR3 is TGTGCCAGCAGCGAACCGGAGGGGGGACGGGACTATGGCTACACCTTC. Translating it yields CASSEPEGGRDYGYTF.

This clone was recorded once. The chain links TRBV25-1 to TRBJ2-7; D is perhaps TRBD1 (6 bases). Germline V gene lookup returns CDR1 MGHDK and CDR2 SYGVNS. Trimming removed 2 bases from V and 4 bases from J, with 9 bases in between. The CDR3 totals 13 residues. The CDR3 DNA follows: TGTGCCAGCAGTGAACCACAGGGATACGAGCAGTACTTC. Its protein product is CASSEPQGYEQYF.

The sample holds one count of this clone. The chain joins TRBV9 to TRBJ1-1; 7 bases fit TRBD1. This CDR3 comprises 14 residues. Looked up from germline, CDR1 is SGDLS and CDR2 is YYNGEE. After removal of 3 bases from V and 0 bases from J, the junction contained 2 bases not matched to a gene. This CDR3 reads CASSAGTVNTEAFF. DNA for the CDR3: TGTGCCAGCAGCGCGGGGACAGTGAACACTGAAGCTTTCTTT. Filled out from reference TRBV9 and TRBJ1-1, the complete variable domain reads DSGVTQTPKHLITATGQRVTLRCSPRSGDLSVYWYQQSLDQGLQFLIQYYNGEERAKGNILERFSAQQFPDLHSELNLSSLELGDSALYFCASSAGTVNTEAFFGQGTRLTVV.

The chain employs TRBV11-2 and TRBJ1-2; TRBD1 aligns across 10 bases. Germline loops: CDR1 SGHAT, CDR2 FQNNGV. The CDR3 consists of 16 residues. The V gene end was trimmed by 1 base and the J gene end by 10 bases; junction bases not matched to a gene: 12. The CDR3 DNA is TGTGCCAGCAGCTTAGTCCTTTCCGGGACAGGGGATCTCTACACCTTC. This sequence encodes CASSLVLSGTGDLYTF.

A single count supports this clone. This sequence joins TRBV19 and TRBJ2-7; D is undetermined. V lost 2 bases, J lost 2 bases, and 13 bases lay in between. The CDR3 contains 15 residues. Germline-derived CDR1 and CDR2 are LNHDA and SQIVND (reference sequence). The CDR3 nucleotides read TGTGCCAGTAGTATAAAGGCTCCCGGGCCCTACGAGCAGTACTTC. Its translation: CASSIKAPGPYEQYF.